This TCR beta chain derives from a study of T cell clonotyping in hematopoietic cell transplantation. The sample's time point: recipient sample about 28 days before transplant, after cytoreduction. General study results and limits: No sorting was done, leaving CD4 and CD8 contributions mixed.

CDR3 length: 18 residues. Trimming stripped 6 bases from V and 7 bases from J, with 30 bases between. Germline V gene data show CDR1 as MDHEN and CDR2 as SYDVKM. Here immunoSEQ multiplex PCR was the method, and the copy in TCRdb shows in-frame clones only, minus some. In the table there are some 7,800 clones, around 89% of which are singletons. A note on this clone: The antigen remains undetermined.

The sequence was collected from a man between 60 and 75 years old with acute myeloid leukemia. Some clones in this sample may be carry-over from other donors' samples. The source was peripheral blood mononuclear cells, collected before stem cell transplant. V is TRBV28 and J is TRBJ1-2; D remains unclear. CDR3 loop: CASRPLEGRRSPSFGYTF. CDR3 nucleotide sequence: TGTGCCAGCAGACCACTTGAGGGCAGGAGGAGCCCATCTTTTGGCTACACCTTC.